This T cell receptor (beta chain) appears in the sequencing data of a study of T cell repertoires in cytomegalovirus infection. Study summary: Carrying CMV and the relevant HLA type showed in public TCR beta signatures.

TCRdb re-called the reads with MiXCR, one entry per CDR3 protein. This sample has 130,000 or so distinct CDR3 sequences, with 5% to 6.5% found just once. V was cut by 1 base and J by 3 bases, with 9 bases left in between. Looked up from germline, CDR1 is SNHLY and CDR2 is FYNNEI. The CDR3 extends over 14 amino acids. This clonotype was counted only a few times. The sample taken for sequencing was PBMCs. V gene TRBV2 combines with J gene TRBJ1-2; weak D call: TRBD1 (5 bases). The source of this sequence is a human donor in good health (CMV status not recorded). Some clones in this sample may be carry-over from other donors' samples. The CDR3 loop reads CASSEVSRDYGYTF. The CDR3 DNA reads TGTGCCAGCAGTGAAGTCAGCAGGGACTATGGCTACACCTTC.